This T cell receptor (beta chain) was recorded in a study of blood T cell repertoires in COVID-19. About the study: Researchers got acute and convalescent COVID-19 samples from the United States, Italy and Spain. In each case, the material was cDNA or gDNA derived from T cells, B-cell-depleted T cells, or PBMCs.

V lost 5 bases and J lost 7; bases outside the gene matches: 13. CDR1 SQVTM and CDR2 ANQGSEA come from the germline V gene. This CDR3 is built from 15 residues. Original handling: Nucleated cell counts were estimated from reference gene primer amplification. Profiled with immunoSEQ multiplex PCR; TCRdb holds only in-frame clones, not every one. Clone size and the V and J calls come from that table; the DNA yielded D and trimming. Among roughly 190,000 clones listed, roughly four fifths were seen once. The sample taken for sequencing was peripheral blood. The V call is TRBV29-1, the J call TRBJ1-2; 10 bases match TRBD1. This receptor was taken from a woman aged 45 to 65 with acute or convalescent COVID-19. DNA for the CDR3: TGCAGCGTTTATGACAGGGGGCGGGTCGGAGGTGGCTACACCTTC. Translated, it gives CSVYDRGRVGGGYTF.